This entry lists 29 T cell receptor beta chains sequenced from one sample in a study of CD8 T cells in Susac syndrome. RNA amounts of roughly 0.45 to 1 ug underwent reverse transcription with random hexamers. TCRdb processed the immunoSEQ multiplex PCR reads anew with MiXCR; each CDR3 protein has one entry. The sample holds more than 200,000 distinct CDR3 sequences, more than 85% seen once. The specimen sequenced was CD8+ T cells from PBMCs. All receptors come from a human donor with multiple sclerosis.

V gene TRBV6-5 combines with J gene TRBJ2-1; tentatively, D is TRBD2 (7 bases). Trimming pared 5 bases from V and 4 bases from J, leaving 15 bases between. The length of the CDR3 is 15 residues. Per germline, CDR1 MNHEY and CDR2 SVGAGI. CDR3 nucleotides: TGTGCCAGCAGTGCGACGCGGGGGCTATACAATGAGCAGTTCTTC. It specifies CASSATRGLYNEQFF.

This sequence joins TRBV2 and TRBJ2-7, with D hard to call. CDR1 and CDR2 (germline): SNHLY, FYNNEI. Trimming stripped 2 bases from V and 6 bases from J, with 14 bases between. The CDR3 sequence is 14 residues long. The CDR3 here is CASSERAHPGEQYF. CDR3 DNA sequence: TGTGCCAGCAGTGAAAGGGCCCATCCAGGCGAGCAGTACTTC.

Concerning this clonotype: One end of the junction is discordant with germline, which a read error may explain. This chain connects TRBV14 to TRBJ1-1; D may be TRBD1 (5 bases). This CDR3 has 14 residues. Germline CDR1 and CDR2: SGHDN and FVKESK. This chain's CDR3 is CASNQGRGNTEAFF. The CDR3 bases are TGTGCCAGCAACCAAGGGAGGGGAAACACTGAAGCTTTCTTT.

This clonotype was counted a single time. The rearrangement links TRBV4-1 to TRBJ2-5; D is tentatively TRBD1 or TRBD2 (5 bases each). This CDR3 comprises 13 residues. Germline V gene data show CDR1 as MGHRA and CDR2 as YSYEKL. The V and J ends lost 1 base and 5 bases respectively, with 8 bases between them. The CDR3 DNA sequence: TGCGCCAGCAGCCAAGTTGAGGGGGAGACCCAGTACTTC. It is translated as CASSQVEGETQYF.

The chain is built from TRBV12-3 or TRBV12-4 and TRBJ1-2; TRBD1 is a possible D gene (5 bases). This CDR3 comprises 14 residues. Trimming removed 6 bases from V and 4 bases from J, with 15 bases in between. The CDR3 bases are TGTGCCAGCAGGATTATTGGAGGGGCCTATGGCTACACCTTC. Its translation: CASRIIGGAYGYTF.

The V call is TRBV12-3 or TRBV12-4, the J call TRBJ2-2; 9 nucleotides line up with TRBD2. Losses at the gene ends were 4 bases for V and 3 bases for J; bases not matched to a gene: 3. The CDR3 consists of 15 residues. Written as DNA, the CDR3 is TGTGCCAGCAGTTCGCCTAGCGGGGACACCGGGGAGCTGTTTTTT. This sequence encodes CASSSPSGDTGELFF.

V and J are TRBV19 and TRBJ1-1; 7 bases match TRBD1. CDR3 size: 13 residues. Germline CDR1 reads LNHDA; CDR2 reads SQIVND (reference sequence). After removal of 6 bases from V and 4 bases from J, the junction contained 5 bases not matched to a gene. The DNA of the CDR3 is TGTGCCAGTAGAGCCACAGGGGCCACTGAAGCTTTCTTT. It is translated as CASRATGATEAFF. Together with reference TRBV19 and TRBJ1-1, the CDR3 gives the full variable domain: DGGITQSPKYLFRKEGQNVTLSCEQNLNHDAMYWYRQDPGQGLRLIYYSQIVNDFQKGDIAEGYSVSREKKESFPLTVTSAQKNPTAFYLCASRATGATEAFFGQGTRLTVV.

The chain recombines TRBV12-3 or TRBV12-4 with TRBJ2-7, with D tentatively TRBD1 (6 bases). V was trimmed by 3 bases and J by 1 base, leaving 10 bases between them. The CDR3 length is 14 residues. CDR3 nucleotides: TGTGCCAGCAGTTTGGACAGTGATTCCTACGAGCAGTACTTC. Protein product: CASSLDSDSYEQYF.

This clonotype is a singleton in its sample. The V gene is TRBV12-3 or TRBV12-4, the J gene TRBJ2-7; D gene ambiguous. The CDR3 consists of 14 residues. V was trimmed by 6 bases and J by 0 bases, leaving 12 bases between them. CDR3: CASREIGSSYEQYF. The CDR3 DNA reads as TGTGCCAGCAGGGAAATCGGGTCCTCCTACGAGCAGTACTTC.

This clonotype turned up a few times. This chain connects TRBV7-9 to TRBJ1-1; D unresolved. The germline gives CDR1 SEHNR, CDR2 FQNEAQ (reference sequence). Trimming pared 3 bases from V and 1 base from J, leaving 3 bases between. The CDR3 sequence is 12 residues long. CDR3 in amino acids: CASSFSNTEAFF. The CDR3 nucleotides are TGTGCCAGCAGCTTTTCGAACACTGAAGCTTTCTTT.

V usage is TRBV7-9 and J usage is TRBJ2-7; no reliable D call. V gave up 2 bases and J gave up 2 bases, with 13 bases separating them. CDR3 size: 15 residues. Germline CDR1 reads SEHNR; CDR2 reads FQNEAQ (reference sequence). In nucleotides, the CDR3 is TGTGCCAGCAGCTTAAGTGGAGCGCGGACCTACGAGCAGTACTTC. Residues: CASSLSGARTYEQYF.

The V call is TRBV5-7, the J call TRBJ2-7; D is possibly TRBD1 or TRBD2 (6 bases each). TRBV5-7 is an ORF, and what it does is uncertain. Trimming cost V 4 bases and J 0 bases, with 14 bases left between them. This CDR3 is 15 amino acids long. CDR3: CASSPRGVPSYEQYF. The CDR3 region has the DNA TGTGCCAGCAGCCCAAGGGGGGTCCCCTCCTACGAGCAGTACTTC.

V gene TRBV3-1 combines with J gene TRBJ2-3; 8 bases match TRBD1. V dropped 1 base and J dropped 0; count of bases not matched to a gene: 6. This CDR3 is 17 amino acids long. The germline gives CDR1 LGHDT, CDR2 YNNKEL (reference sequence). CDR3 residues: CASSQARDRGSTDTQYF. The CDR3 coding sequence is TGTGCCAGCAGCCAAGCTCGTGACAGGGGAAGCACAGATACGCAGTATTTT.

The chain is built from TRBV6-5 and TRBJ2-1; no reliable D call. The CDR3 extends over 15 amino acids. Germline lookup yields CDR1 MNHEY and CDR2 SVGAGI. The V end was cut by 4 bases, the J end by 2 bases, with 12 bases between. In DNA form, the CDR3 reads TGTGCCAGCAGTTCCCAACGGGCAACCTACAATGAGCAGTTCTTC. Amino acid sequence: CASSSQRATYNEQFF.

The CDR3 bases are TGTGCCAGCAGCTCAGCGATATGGGGGACTTATAGCAATCAGCCCCAGCATTTT. Translated: CASSSAIWGTYSNQPQHF. This chain links TRBV7-2 with TRBJ1-5; D is perhaps TRBD1 (5 bases). V lost 4 bases and J 0 bases, leaving 19 bases between the germline ends. Looked up from germline, CDR1 is SGHTA and CDR2 is FQGNSA. The CDR3 contains 18 residues.

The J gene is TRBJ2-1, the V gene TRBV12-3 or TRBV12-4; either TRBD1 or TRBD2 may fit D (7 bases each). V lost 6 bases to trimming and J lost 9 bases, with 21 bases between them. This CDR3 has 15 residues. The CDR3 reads CASRKIRGGSGEQFF. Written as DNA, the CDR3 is TGTGCCAGCAGAAAAATCAGGGGGGGATCGGGTGAGCAGTTCTTC.

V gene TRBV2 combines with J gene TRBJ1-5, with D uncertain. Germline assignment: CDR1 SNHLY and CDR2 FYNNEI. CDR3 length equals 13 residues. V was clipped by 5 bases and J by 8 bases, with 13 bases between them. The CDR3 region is CASSTLIDEPQHF. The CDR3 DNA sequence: TGTGCCAGCAGTACACTGATAGACGAGCCCCAGCATTTT.

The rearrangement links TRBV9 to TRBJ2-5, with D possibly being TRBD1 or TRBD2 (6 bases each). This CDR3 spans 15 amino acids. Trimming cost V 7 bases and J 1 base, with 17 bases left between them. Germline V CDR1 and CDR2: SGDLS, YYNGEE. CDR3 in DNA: TGTGCCAGCGGGGGTGTGGGGGGCCCCCAAGAGACCCAGTACTTC. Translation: CASGGVGGPQETQYF.

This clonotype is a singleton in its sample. CDR3 nucleotides: TGTGCCAGTCGTACACAGGGGAAAGACACTGAAGCTTTCTTT. Translation: CASRTQGKDTEAFF. This chain links TRBV19 with TRBJ1-1, with TRBD1 identical over 7 bases. Trimming at V came to 8 bases and at J to 3 bases, leaving 9 bases not matched to a gene. The CDR3 sequence is 14 residues long. CDR1 LNHDA and CDR2 SQIVND come from the germline V gene (reference sequence).

The CDR3 here is CASRTFARDRGRADTQYF. CDR3 coding DNA: TGTGCCAGCAGAACCTTTGCTCGGGACAGGGGGCGTGCAGATACGCAGTATTTT. The chain links TRBV11-2 to TRBJ2-3; 12 nucleotides match TRBD1. CDR1 and CDR2 (germline): SGHAT, FQNNGV. The CDR3 totals 18 residues. V was clipped by 6 bases and J by 4 bases; unmatched bases: 14.

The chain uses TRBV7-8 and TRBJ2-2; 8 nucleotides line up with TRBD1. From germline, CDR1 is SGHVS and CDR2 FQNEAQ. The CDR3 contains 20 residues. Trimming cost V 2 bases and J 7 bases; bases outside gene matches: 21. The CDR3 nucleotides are TGTGCCAGCAGCTTACCGGACAGGGTGGTTAGGGGGCTACTGGTCGGGGAGCTGTTTTTT. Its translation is CASSLPDRVVRGLLVGELFF.

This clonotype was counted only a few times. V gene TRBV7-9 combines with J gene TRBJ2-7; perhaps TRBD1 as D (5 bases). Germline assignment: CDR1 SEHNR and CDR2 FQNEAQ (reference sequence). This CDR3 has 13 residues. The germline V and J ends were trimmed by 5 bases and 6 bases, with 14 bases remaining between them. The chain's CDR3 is CASSPSQGGEQYF. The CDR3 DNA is TGTGCCAGCAGCCCCAGCCAGGGCGGCGAGCAGTACTTC.

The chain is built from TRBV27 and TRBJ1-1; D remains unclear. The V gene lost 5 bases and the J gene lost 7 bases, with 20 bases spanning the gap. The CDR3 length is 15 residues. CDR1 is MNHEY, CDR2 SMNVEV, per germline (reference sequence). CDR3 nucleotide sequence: TGTGCCAGCAGTCCACGAAGAACAGAGCCGGGTGAAGCTTTCTTT. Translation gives CASSPRRTEPGEAFF.

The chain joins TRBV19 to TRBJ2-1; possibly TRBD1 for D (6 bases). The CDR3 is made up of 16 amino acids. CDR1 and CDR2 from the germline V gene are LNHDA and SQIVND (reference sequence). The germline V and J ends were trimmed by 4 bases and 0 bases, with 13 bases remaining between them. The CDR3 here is CASSTTGSSSYNEQFF. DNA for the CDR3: TGTGCCAGTAGTACTACAGGGTCTAGCTCCTACAATGAGCAGTTCTTC.

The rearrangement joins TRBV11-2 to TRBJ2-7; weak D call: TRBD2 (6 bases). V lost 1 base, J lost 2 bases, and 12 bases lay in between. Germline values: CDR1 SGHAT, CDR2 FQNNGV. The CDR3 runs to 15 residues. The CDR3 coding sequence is TGTGCCAGCAGCTTAGTCGGGGGTTTGCCCTACGAGCAGTACTTC. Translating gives CASSLVGGLPYEQYF.

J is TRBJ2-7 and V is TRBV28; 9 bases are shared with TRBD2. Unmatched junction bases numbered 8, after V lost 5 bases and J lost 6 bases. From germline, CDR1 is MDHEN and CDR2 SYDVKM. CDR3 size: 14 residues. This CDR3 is CASSDPGTSTEQYF. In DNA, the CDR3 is TGTGCCAGCAGTGATCCCGGGACTAGCACCGAGCAGTACTTC. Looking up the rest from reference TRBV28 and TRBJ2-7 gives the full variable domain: DVKVTQSSRYLVKRTGEKVFLECVQDMDHENMFWYRQDPGLGLRLIYFSYDVKMKEKGDIPEGYSVSREKKERFSLILESASTNQTSMYLCASSDPGTSTEQYFGPGTRLTVT.

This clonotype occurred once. The CDR3 is CASSQGVAATTKNYEQYF. CDR3 in DNA: TGCGCCAGCAGCCAAGGGGTGGCGGCCACCACCAAAAACTACGAGCAGTACTTC. The chain is built from TRBV4-3 and TRBJ2-7; the D is unclear. The ends were cut back, 1 base at V and 3 bases at J, with 22 bases in the middle. Germline-derived CDR1 and CDR2 are LGHNA and YSLEER. This CDR3 is built from 18 residues.

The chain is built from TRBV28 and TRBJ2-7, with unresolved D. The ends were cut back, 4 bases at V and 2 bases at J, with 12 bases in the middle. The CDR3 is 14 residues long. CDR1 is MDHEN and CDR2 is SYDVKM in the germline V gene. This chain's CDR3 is CASSYGSAPYEQYF. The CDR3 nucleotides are TGTGCCAGCAGTTATGGGTCAGCCCCCTACGAGCAGTACTTC.

In DNA, the CDR3 is TGTGCCAGCAGCCCCACAGGTCTGGCGCGACAAGAGACCCAGTACTTC. Amino acid sequence: CASSPTGLARQETQYF. The chain has TRBV2 and TRBJ2-5, with D perhaps TRBD1 (5 bases). V was cut by 6 bases and J by 2 bases, with 19 bases left in between. The CDR3 sequence is 16 residues long. Germline assignment: CDR1 SNHLY and CDR2 FYNNEI.